The rows below give T cell receptor beta chains drawn from one sample of a study of T cell changes during pregnancy in multiple sclerosis. Clones were sequenced by immunoSEQ multiplex PCR, and TCRdb holds only the in-frame ones, with some missing. The sample holds around 50,000 clones, 80% to 90% seen once. The sample was CD8+ T cells from peripheral blood mononuclear cells, taken in the second trimester of pregnancy. These receptor sequences come from a female donor with multiple sclerosis, enrolled in a pregnancy study. CDR3s include the opening cysteine and the closing phenylalanine or tryptophan. A D gene is named only where the DNA matches it firmly. Size values are once, few and many counts, or a class for expanded clones, and some rows have none.

clone_size,v_call,j_call,d_call,cdr3_aa,cdr3_nt
once,TRBV9,TRBJ2-1,TRBD2,CASSVDGEGYNEQFF,TGTGCCAGCAGCGTAGATGGGGAGGGATACAATGAGCAGTTCTTC
.,TRBV4-1,TRBJ2-3,TRBD1,CASSHRDRGTDTQYF,TGCGCCAGCAGCCATAGGGACAGGGGAACAGATACGCAGTATTTT
.,TRBV30,TRBJ2-5,TRBD2,CAFQGGKGSQETQYF,TGTGCCTTCCAGGGAGGGAAGGGTTCCCAAGAGACCCAGTACTTC
.,TRBV2,TRBJ1-4,.,CAVQGGTLGEKLFF,TGTGCCGTCCAAGGAGGGACGTTGGGTGAAAAACTGTTTTTT
.,TRBV5-1,TRBJ1-2,.,CASSLAESYGYTF,TGCGCCAGCAGCTTGGCGGAGAGCTATGGCTACACCTTC
once,TRBV19,TRBJ2-5,.,CASSSLGPPMEETQYF,TGTGCCAGTAGTTCCCTAGGCCCCCCCATGGAGGAGACCCAGTACTTC
.,TRBV7-8,TRBJ2-5,.,CASSQTSQETQYF,TGTGCCAGCAGCCAGACTAGTCAAGAGACCCAGTACTTC
once,TRBV27,TRBJ2-6,.,CASSLYGSSGANVLTF,TGTGCCAGCAGTTTATATGGCAGCTCTGGGGCCAACGTCCTGACTTTC
.,TRBV10-3,TRBJ1-5,.,CAISGEAYSNQPQHF,TGTGCCATCAGTGGTGAGGCTTATAGCAATCAGCCCCAGCATTTT
.,TRBV5-5,TRBJ1-2,.,CASSSSPRRGRNYGYTF,TGTGCCAGCAGCTCTTCCCCCCGCAGGGGTCGTAACTATGGCTACACCTTC
few,TRBV29-1,TRBJ1-5,.,CSARDKNQPQHF,TGCAGCGCCAGGGACAAGAATCAGCCCCAGCATTTT
.,TRBV28,TRBJ2-5,TRBD1,CASSLTTGGQETQYF,TGTGCCAGCAGCCTAACGACAGGGGGTCAAGAGACCCAGTACTTC
.,TRBV5-6,TRBJ2-2,TRBD2,CASSFVTSGGSLTGELFF,TGTGCCAGCAGCTTTGTGACTAGCGGGGGCTCACTCACCGGGGAGCTGTTTTTT
.,TRBV19,TRBJ2-1,.,CASSIVPGGSYNEQFF,TGTGCCAGTAGTATAGTTCCCGGGGGCTCCTACAATGAGCAGTTCTTC
few,TRBV7-9,TRBJ1-1,.,CASSLGAQGDTEAFF,TGTGCCAGCAGCTTGGGGGCGCAGGGAGACACTGAAGCTTTCTTT
.,TRBV6-4,TRBJ2-7,TRBD1,CASSDSAGGPYEQYF,TGTGCCAGCAGTGACTCCGCAGGGGGACCCTACGAGCAGTACTTC
.,TRBV7-2,TRBJ1-4,.,CASSLTGGAAVGYNEKLFF,TGTGCCAGCAGCCTAACGGGGGGAGCAGCGGTCGGATATAATGAAAAACTGTTTTTT
.,TRBV6-5,TRBJ1-1,TRBD1,CASTLITGATEAFF,TGTGCCAGCACTCTAATTACAGGGGCTACTGAAGCTTTCTTT
.,TRBV5-8,TRBJ2-7,.,CASSLVPAYEQYF,TGTGCCAGCAGCTTGGTCCCAGCCTACGAGCAGTACTTC
.,TRBV6-6,TRBJ2-7,.,CASTEGVSYEQYF,TGTGCCTCAACCGAGGGGGTTTCCTACGAGCAGTACTTC
.,TRBV6-6,TRBJ2-1,TRBD2,CASSPTSGRAGNEQFF,TGTGCCAGCAGCCCTACTAGCGGGAGGGCCGGCAATGAGCAGTTCTTC
.,TRBV6-4,TRBJ2-3,.,CASSPGEVSTDTQYF,TGTGCCAGCAGCCCAGGGGAAGTGAGCACAGATACGCAGTATTTT
.,TRBV25-1,TRBJ1-1,.,CASGGDGARGTEAFF,TGTGCCAGCGGGGGCGATGGGGCCAGAGGGACTGAAGCTTTCTTT
.,TRBV2,TRBJ1-6,TRBD1,CASRGTGTEPLHF,TGTGCCAGCAGAGGGACAGGGACGGAACCCCTCCACTTT
.,TRBV27,TRBJ2-7,TRBD1,CASSRTGGPKVEQYF,TGTGCCAGCAGTAGGACAGGGGGACCCAAAGTGGAGCAGTACTTC
.,TRBV9,TRBJ1-1,TRBD1,CASSVDFSGGDAFF,TGTGCCAGCAGCGTAGACTTCTCAGGGGGCGACGCTTTCTTT
.,TRBV13,TRBJ2-1,.,CASSFRGLDEQFF,TGTGCCAGCAGCTTTCGGGGTTTGGATGAGCAGTTCTTC
.,TRBV11-2,TRBJ1-4,.,CASSLVATGKLFF,TGTGCCAGCAGCTTAGTAGCTACCGGTAAACTGTTTTTT
.,TRBV7-3,TRBJ2-5,TRBD2,CASSFFGSGTSGGAGEETQYF,TGTGCCAGCAGCTTTTTTGGCAGCGGGACTAGCGGGGGGGCCGGGGAAGAGACCCAGTACTTC
.,TRBV6-1,TRBJ1-6,.,CASSEEVTISYNSPLHF,TGTGCCAGCAGTGAGGAGGTGACTATCTCCTATAATTCACCCCTCCACTTT
few,TRBV9,TRBJ2-1,TRBD2,CASSVGGGGADEQFF,TGTGCCAGCAGCGTAGGGGGCGGGGGGGCCGACGAGCAGTTCTTC
.,TRBV7-9,TRBJ2-1,.,CASSLTGDEQFF,TGTGCCAGCAGCTTAACGGGAGATGAGCAGTTCTTC
.,TRBV27,TRBJ1-1,.,CASSLSGWTEAFF,TGTGCCAGCAGTTTAAGCGGGTGGACTGAAGCTTTCTTT
once,TRBV19,TRBJ1-6,.,CASSPQGTVSPLHF,TGTGCCAGTAGCCCACAGGGAACGGTTTCACCCCTCCACTTT
.,TRBV5-1,TRBJ1-6,.,CASRLEYNSPLHF,TGCGCCAGCCGCCTAGAGTATAATTCACCCCTCCACTTT
.,TRBV11-2,TRBJ2-3,TRBD1,CASSLVPGQGVDTQYF,TGTGCCAGCAGCTTAGTTCCGGGACAGGGCGTGGATACGCAGTATTTT
.,TRBV14,TRBJ2-5,.,CASSQDAGQETQYF,TGTGCCAGCAGCCAAGACGCAGGCCAAGAGACCCAGTACTTC
few,TRBV11-2,TRBJ1-6,TRBD1,CASSQGARGESPLHF,TGTGCCAGCAGCCAGGGGGCAAGAGGAGAATCACCCCTCCACTTT
.,TRBV5-4,TRBJ1-6,.,CASSQSGMSSPLHF,TGTGCCAGCAGCCAATCAGGGATGAGTTCACCCCTCCACTTT
.,TRBV27,TRBJ2-1,TRBD1,CASSPDRGLIDEQFF,TGTGCCAGCAGCCCGGACAGGGGGCTTATCGATGAGCAGTTCTTC
.,TRBV9,TRBJ2-7,.,CASSPGSTYEQYF,TGTGCCAGCAGCCCGGGATCGACCTACGAGCAGTACTTC
.,TRBV2,TRBJ1-1,.,CASSEPGYVNTEAFF,TGTGCCAGCAGTGAACCAGGATATGTGAACACTGAAGCTTTCTTT
.,TRBV6-1,TRBJ2-7,.,CASSDRVPFPYEQYF,TGTGCCAGCAGTGACCGGGTTCCATTCCCCTACGAGCAGTACTTC
.,TRBV27,TRBJ1-5,TRBD1,CASSPTGAPVNQPQHF,TGTGCCAGCAGTCCGACAGGGGCCCCAGTCAATCAGCCCCAGCATTTT
.,TRBV4-2,TRBJ2-1,TRBD1,CASSRTAGTGDYNEQFF,TGTGCCAGCAGCCGTACGGCCGGGACAGGGGACTACAATGAGCAGTTCTTC
once,TRBV6-6,TRBJ2-7,.,CASSYGQYEQYF,TGTGCCAGCAGTTACGGGCAGTACGAGCAGTACTTC
.,TRBV7-6,TRBJ1-5,TRBD1,CASSLGTGGNQPQHF,TGTGCCAGCAGCTTAGGTACAGGGGGCAATCAGCCCCAGCATTTT